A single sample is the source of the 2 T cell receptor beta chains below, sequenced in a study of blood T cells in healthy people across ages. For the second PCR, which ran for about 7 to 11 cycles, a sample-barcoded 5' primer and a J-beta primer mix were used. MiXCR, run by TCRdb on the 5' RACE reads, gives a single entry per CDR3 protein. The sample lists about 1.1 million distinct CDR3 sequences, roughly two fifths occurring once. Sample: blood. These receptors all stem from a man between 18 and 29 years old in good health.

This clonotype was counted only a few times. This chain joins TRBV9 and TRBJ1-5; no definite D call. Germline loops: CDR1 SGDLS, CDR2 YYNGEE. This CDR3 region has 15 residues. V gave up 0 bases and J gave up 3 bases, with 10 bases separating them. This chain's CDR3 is CASSVDSGSNQPQHF. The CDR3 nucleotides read TGTGCCAGCAGCGTAGATTCTGGGTCCAATCAGCCCCAGCATTTT.

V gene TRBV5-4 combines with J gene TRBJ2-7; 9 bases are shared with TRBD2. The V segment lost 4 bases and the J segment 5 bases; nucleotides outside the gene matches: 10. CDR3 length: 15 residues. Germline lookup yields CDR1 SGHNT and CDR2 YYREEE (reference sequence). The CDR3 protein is CASSGPGLAADEQYF. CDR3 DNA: TGTGCCAGCAGCGGCCCGGGACTAGCAGCCGACGAGCAGTACTTC.